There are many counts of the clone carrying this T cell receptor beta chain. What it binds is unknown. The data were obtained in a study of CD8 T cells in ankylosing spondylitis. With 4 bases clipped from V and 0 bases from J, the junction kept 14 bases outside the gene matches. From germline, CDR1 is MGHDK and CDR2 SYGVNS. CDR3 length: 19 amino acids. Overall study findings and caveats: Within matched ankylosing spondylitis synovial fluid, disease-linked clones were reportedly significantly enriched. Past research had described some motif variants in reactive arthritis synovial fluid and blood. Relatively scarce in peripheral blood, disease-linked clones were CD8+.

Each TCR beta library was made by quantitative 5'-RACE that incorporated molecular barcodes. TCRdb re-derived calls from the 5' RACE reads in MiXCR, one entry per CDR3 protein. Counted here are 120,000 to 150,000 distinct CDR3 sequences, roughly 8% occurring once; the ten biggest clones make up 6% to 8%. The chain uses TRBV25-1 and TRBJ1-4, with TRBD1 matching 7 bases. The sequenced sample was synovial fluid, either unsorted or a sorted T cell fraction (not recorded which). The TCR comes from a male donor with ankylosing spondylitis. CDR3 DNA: TGTGCCAGCAGTGCGGACAGGTCGCGCCGATTTGCAACTAATGAAAAACTGTTTTTT. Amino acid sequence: CASSADRSRRFATNEKLFF.